The next 15 T cell receptor beta chains were all read from a single sample in a study of OX40 agonist ivuxolimab in advanced cancers. TCRdb's copy holds only in-frame clones and misses some; the assay was immunoSEQ multiplex PCR. The sample yields 70,000 to 95,000 clones, approximately 85% seen once. The specimen comprised CD4+ or CD8+ T cells sorted from blood, sampled in a trial of the OX40 agonist ivuxolimab. The receptors come from an adult with an advanced solid tumor such as melanoma, head and neck, liver or kidney cancer.

This clone was observed a single time. The chain has TRBV11-2 and TRBJ2-6; no firm D call. Germline V gives CDR1 SGHAT, CDR2 FQNNGV. Trimming took 4 bases from V and 4 from J, leaving 14 bases between them. This CDR3 is built from 16 residues. For the CDR3, the DNA is TGTGCCAGCAGCTCCCTACAAACTCCAGGGGCCAACGTCCTGACTTTC. Encoded protein: CASSSLQTPGANVLTF.

This clone was seen a handful of times. The chain is built from TRBV6-5 and TRBJ1-4, with a tentative D call TRBD1 (5 bases). Per germline, CDR1 MNHEY and CDR2 SVGAGI. V gave up 6 bases and J gave up 8 bases, with 16 bases separating them. This CDR3 has 14 amino acids. The CDR3 sequence: CASSLGTRGEKLFF. DNA of the CDR3: TGTGCCAGCAGCCTAGGGACTCGGGGGGAAAAACTGTTTTTT.

This clone showed up just once. The CDR3 sequence is CASRKDRGPDEAFF. Written as DNA, the CDR3 is TGTGCCAGCAGGAAAGACAGGGGGCCCGATGAAGCTTTCTTT. The chain combines TRBV2 with TRBJ1-1, with 10 bases that match TRBD1. J gave up 7 bases and V 6 bases, and 8 bases lay outside the gene matches. CDR1 SNHLY and CDR2 FYNNEI come from the germline V gene. The CDR3 length is 14 residues.

A single count supports this clone. The V call is TRBV14, the J call TRBJ2-2; the D gene is possibly TRBD1 (6 bases). The germline CDR1 and CDR2 sequences are SGHDN and FVKESK. Trimming stripped 2 bases from V and 2 bases from J, with 12 bases between. The CDR3 has 16 residues. The CDR3 reads CASSQSGTLNTGELFF. CDR3 DNA sequence: TGTGCCAGCAGCCAATCCGGGACACTAAACACCGGGGAGCTGTTTTTT.

The chain is built from TRBV19 and TRBJ2-7; the match to TRBD1 covers 7 bases. Germline trimming cut 5 bases from V and 3 bases from J; bases unmatched to any gene: 4. In germline, CDR1 is LNHDA, CDR2 SQIVND (reference sequence). The CDR3 length is 13 residues. The CDR3 sequence is CASSSGTDYEQYF. The CDR3 DNA reads as TGTGCCAGTAGTTCGGGGACAGACTACGAGCAGTACTTC.

The chain recombines TRBV12-5 with TRBJ2-1; no clear D. CDR1 and CDR2 from the germline V gene are LGHNT and FRNRAP. Between the trimmed V and J ends, which lost 1 base and 3 bases, there was a span of 1 base. The CDR3 length is 12 residues. The CDR3 reads CASGLGYNEQFF. The DNA of the CDR3 is TGTGCTAGTGGTTTGGGCTACAATGAGCAGTTCTTC. The full variable domain, its missing parts supplied by reference TRBV12-5 and TRBJ2-1, is DARVTQTPRHKVTEMGQEVTMRCQPILGHNTVFWYRQTMMQGLELLAYFRNRAPLDDSGMPKDRFSAEMPDATLATLKIQPSEPRDSAVYFCASGLGYNEQFFGPGTRLTVL.

The chain is built from TRBV6-5 and TRBJ2-7; 7 bases map to TRBD2. This CDR3 spans 15 amino acids. Germline CDR1 and CDR2: MNHEY and SVGAGI. Trimming removed 6 bases from V and 4 bases from J; junction bases left unmatched: 12. CDR3 sequence reads: CASRLSWGGSYEQYF. CDR3 DNA: TGTGCCAGCAGACTATCCTGGGGCGGGAGTTACGAGCAGTACTTC.

This chain links TRBV4-1 with TRBJ1-4, with D perhaps TRBD1 (6 bases). V was pared by 0 bases and J by 12 bases, with 17 bases between. Germline CDR1 MGHRA, CDR2 YSYEKL. CDR3 length: 15 residues. The chain's CDR3 is CASSQDRGGQGELFF. Here the CDR3 DNA reads TGCGCCAGCAGCCAAGATAGGGGGGGCCAGGGCGAACTGTTTTTT.

The chain links TRBV1 to TRBJ2-4; no check of the table's D call, TRBD2, against the DNA was made. TRBV1 is a known pseudogene. The CDR3 contains 17 residues. The CDR3 spells CTSSQDTGSSPENIQYF. DNA for the CDR3: TGCACCAGCAGCCAAGATACGGGGTCTAGCCCCGAAAACATTCAGTACTTC.

The chain has TRBV7-9 and TRBJ1-6, with unresolved D. The germline V gene encodes CDR1 SEHNR and CDR2 FQNEAQ (reference sequence). The CDR3 loop spans 15 amino acids. V lost 0 bases and J 9 bases, leaving 12 bases between the germline ends. The CDR3 reads CASSLAWGSGSPLHF. The CDR3 DNA is TGTGCCAGCAGCTTAGCGTGGGGTTCTGGTTCACCCCTCCACTTT.

The chain combines TRBV20-1 with TRBJ2-5; D unclear. The CDR3 consists of 11 residues. Germline lookup yields CDR1 DFQATT and CDR2 SNEGSKA (reference sequence). The V end was cut by 5 bases, the J end by 4 bases, with 8 bases between. The CDR3 coding sequence is TGCAGTGCTTGTCCGATAGAGACCCAGTACTTC. Translation: CSACPIETQYF.

V gene TRBV30 combines with J gene TRBJ1-5, with 7 bases that match TRBD1. After removal of 1 base from V and 5 bases from J, the junction contained 2 bases not matched to a gene. CDR1 is GTSNPN and CDR2 is SVGIG in the germline V gene (reference sequence). CDR3 length: 13 amino acids. The CDR3 sequence: CAWSDRGDQPQHF. CDR3 in DNA: TGTGCCTGGAGTGACAGGGGAGATCAGCCCCAGCATTTT.

The J gene is TRBJ1-3, the V gene TRBV9; TRBD1 is a possible D gene (5 bases). This CDR3 spans 16 amino acids. CDR1 is SGDLS, CDR2 YYNGEE, per germline. Deletions cut 0 bases from V and 2 bases from J, with 12 bases between. Here the CDR3 reads CASSVAGTPTGNTIYF. CDR3 DNA: TGTGCCAGCAGCGTAGCCGGGACCCCAACTGGAAACACCATATATTTT. The full variable domain, its missing parts supplied by reference TRBV9 and TRBJ1-3, is DSGVTQTPKHLITATGQRVTLRCSPRSGDLSVYWYQQSLDQGLQFLIQYYNGEERAKGNILERFSAQQFPDLHSELNLSSLELGDSALYFCASSVAGTPTGNTIYFGEGSWLTVV.

The chain is built from TRBV5-4 and TRBJ2-7; D remains ambiguous. Germline CDR1 reads SGHNT; CDR2 reads YYREEE (reference sequence). The CDR3 spans 15 residues. Trimming cost V 2 bases and J 0 bases, with 12 bases left between them. The CDR3 sequence: CASSLTGLSSYEQYF. In DNA, the CDR3 is TGTGCCAGCAGCTTAACTGGATTAAGCTCCTACGAGCAGTACTTC.

The chain couples TRBV30 to TRBJ2-2; 8 bases are a match to TRBD2. V lost 1 base and J lost 2; bases outside the gene matches: 9. This CDR3 has 17 residues. The germline gives CDR1 GTSNPN, CDR2 SVGIG (reference sequence). The CDR3 is CAWSAAGTRTNTGELFF. CDR3 coding DNA: TGTGCCTGGAGTGCTGCCGGGACTAGAACAAACACCGGGGAGCTGTTTTTT.